Each of the 29 T cell receptor beta chains below was sequenced from the same sample in a study of CD8 T cells in ankylosing spondylitis. Each CDR3 protein gets one entry after TCRdb re-called the 5' RACE reads with MiXCR. The sample includes 200,000 to 300,000 distinct CDR3 sequences, roughly a quarter of them seen just once. The specimen sequenced was blood, either unsorted or a sorted T cell fraction (not recorded which). Receptors were obtained from a male donor with ankylosing spondylitis or in good health (not recorded which).

This chain connects TRBV5-4 to TRBJ1-1; no reliable D call. Germline CDR1 and CDR2: SGHNT and YYREEE (reference sequence). Trimming stripped 5 bases from V and 4 bases from J, with 12 bases between. CDR3 length equals 13 residues. CDR3 nucleotide sequence: TGTGCCAGCAGAGGAGGGTTGGGCACTGAAGCTTTCTTT. This sequence encodes CASRGGLGTEAFF.

This clonotype was seen repeatedly, ten times or more. DNA for the CDR3: TGTGCCAGCAGTTCGTATACTCCGGGGGGGCGAGAGACCCAGTACTTC. Translating gives CASSSYTPGGRETQYF. The chain links TRBV28 to TRBJ2-5, with 8 bases identical to TRBD2. Germline loops: CDR1 MDHEN, CDR2 SYDVKM. This CDR3 has 16 amino acids. J lost 4 bases, V lost 4 bases, and 11 bases had no gene match.

V and J are TRBV27 and TRBJ1-2; TRBD1 aligns across 9 bases. CDR3 length: 14 residues. With 6 bases clipped from V and 4 bases from J, the junction kept 6 bases outside the gene matches. CDR1 is MNHEY and CDR2 is SMNVEV in the germline V gene (reference sequence). The CDR3 DNA sequence: TGTGCCAGCAGACCACAGGGGGCAGGCTATGGCTACACCTTC. Amino acids: CASRPQGAGYGYTF.

Concerning this clonotype itself: Its ends do not fully match the called genes, so a read error is possible. The J gene is TRBJ2-7, the V gene TRBV3-1, with 9 bases that match TRBD1. The CDR3 contains 17 residues. Germline lookup yields CDR1 LGHDT and CDR2 YNNKEL (reference sequence). The CDR3 reads CACSLGIPGQGAYEQYF. The CDR3 region has the DNA TGTGCCTGCAGCTTAGGGATCCCGGGACAGGGTGCCTACGAGCAGTACTTC.

The chain employs TRBV12-3 or TRBV12-4 and TRBJ1-3; D unclear. The CDR3 covers 15 residues. V shed 3 bases and J shed 2 bases, with 11 bases lying between them. The CDR3: CASSLDSQAGNTIYF. CDR3 nucleotides: TGTGCCAGCAGTTTGGACTCCCAGGCTGGAAACACCATATATTTT.

The chain links TRBV29-1 to TRBJ2-7; 7 nucleotides match TRBD1. J lost 0 bases, V lost 5 bases, and 4 bases had no gene match. There are 13 residues in the CDR3. Per the germline V gene, CDR1 is SQVTM and CDR2 is ANQGSEA. The CDR3 region is CSVKTGASYEQYF. The CDR3 coding sequence is TGCAGCGTTAAAACAGGGGCCTCCTACGAGCAGTACTTC.

For this clonotype: At one of its ends the junction is not consistent with the germline gene, which may arise from a read error. The chain couples TRBV20-1 to TRBJ2-3; D possibly uses TRBD1 or TRBD2 (5 bases each). The CDR3 has 11 residues. Germline V gives CDR1 DFQATT, CDR2 SNEGSKA (reference sequence). The CDR3 protein is CSAGSRSGLIF. DNA of the CDR3: TGCAGTGCTGGATCTCGATCGGGGCTCATTTTT.

This clonotype appeared once. The chain uses TRBV10-2 and TRBJ2-7; D not certain. In germline, CDR1 is WSHSY, CDR2 SAAADI. The CDR3 is made up of 14 amino acids. V lost 0 bases and J lost 2, with 8 bases in between. CDR3 in amino acids: CASSESLTAYEQYF. DNA for the CDR3: TGCGCCAGCAGTGAGTCGTTAACAGCCTACGAGCAGTACTTC.

Only a few counts were recorded for this clonotype. The genes are TRBV20-1 and TRBJ1-5, with D uncertain. Trimming stripped 7 bases from V and 6 bases from J, with 16 bases between. The CDR3 length is 13 residues. CDR1 and CDR2 (germline): DFQATT, SNEGSKA (reference sequence). CDR3 sequence reads: CSGAPGGGQPQHF. In DNA form, the CDR3 reads TGCAGTGGAGCGCCCGGAGGCGGTCAGCCCCAGCATTTT.

This clonotype was seen at least ten times. V usage is TRBV7-2 and J usage is TRBJ2-3, with D possibly being TRBD1 (5 bases). Trimming shortened V by 5 bases and J by 0 bases, and 9 bases separated the two germline ends. CDR3 length equals 14 residues. Germline-derived CDR1 and CDR2 are SGHTA and FQGNSA. The CDR3 loop is CASSPGISTDTQYF. In nucleotides, the CDR3 is TGTGCCAGCAGCCCAGGGATCAGCACAGATACGCAGTATTTT. The variable domain in full, completed from reference TRBV7-2 and TRBJ2-3, reads GAGVSQSPSNKVTEKGKDVELRCDPISGHTALYWYRQSLGQGLEFLIYFQGNSAPDKSGLPSDRFSAERTGGSVSTLTIQRTQQEDSAVYLCASSPGISTDTQYFGPGTRLTVL.

This sequence joins TRBV5-1 and TRBJ2-1; 7 bases are a match to TRBD1. The CDR3 covers 16 residues. With 2 bases clipped from V and 0 bases from J, the junction kept 5 bases outside the gene matches. Germline V gene lookup returns CDR1 SGHRS and CDR2 YFSETQ. In DNA form, the CDR3 reads TGCGCCAGCAGCTTACAGGGGCTGAACTCCTACAATGAGCAGTTCTTC. This codes for CASSLQGLNSYNEQFF.

Only a few counts were recorded for this clonotype. The rearrangement links TRBV29-1 to TRBJ2-7, with no clear D. V was pared by 4 bases and J by 5 bases, with 12 bases between. From germline, CDR1 is SQVTM and CDR2 ANQGSEA. This CDR3 comprises 12 residues. The CDR3 loop reads CSVVRQTNEQYF. CDR3 nucleotide sequence: TGCAGCGTTGTCCGACAAACCAACGAGCAGTACTTC.

This clonotype was recorded at least ten times. The chain links TRBV6-1 to TRBJ1-5, with D hard to call. Trimming stripped 3 bases from V and 4 bases from J, with 7 bases between. CDR3 length: 13 residues. The germline gives CDR1 MNHNS, CDR2 SASEGT. The DNA of the CDR3 is TGTGCCAGCAGTGAGACGGTGAATCAGCCCCAGCATTTT. This gives the protein CASSETVNQPQHF.

The chain uses TRBV20-1 and TRBJ2-5; D tentatively reads TRBD1 or TRBD2 (5 bases each). This CDR3 has 13 amino acids. The germline CDR1 and CDR2 sequences are DFQATT and SNEGSKA (reference sequence). With 6 bases removed from V and 3 bases from J, the gap between germline ends came to 14 bases. The CDR3 DNA follows: TGCAGTGCGCCCCGGGACGGAGAAGAGACCCAGTACTTC. This encodes CSAPRDGEETQYF.

For this clonotype: A much larger clone lies one base from this, so it may be a read error. The genes are TRBV20-1 and TRBJ1-1, with D tentatively TRBD1 (6 bases). The CDR3 spans 14 residues. Germline values: CDR1 DFQATT, CDR2 SNEGSKA (reference sequence). The CDR3 spells CSPRATGAGTEAFF. As DNA, the CDR3 is TGCAGCCCCAGGGCAACGGGGGCAGGCACTGAAGCTTTCTTT.

This clonotype showed up many times. The genes are TRBV5-1 and TRBJ2-3; D not resolved. The V gene lost 0 bases and the J gene lost 1 base, with 6 bases spanning the gap. Germline CDR1 reads SGHRS; CDR2 reads YFSETQ. The CDR3 extends over 14 amino acids. Written as DNA, the CDR3 is TGCGCCAGCAGCTTGGCAGTACGCACAGATACGCAGTATTTT. Translation: CASSLAVRTDTQYF.

This clonotype was seen more than once but under ten times. The chain has TRBV29-1 and TRBJ1-1; D perhaps matches TRBD1 (5 bases). Trimming left V 4 bases short and J 0 bases short, with 12 bases between. Germline V lookup: CDR1 SQVTM, CDR2 ANQGSEA. The CDR3 is 14 residues long. CDR3 DNA sequence: TGCAGCGTTGCTACAGGATACATGAACACTGAAGCTTTCTTT. Translation gives CSVATGYMNTEAFF.

The rearrangement joins TRBV6-5 to TRBJ2-7; D possibly corresponds to TRBD2 (6 bases). Trimming removed 1 base from V and 11 bases from J, with 12 bases in between. The CDR3 totals 12 residues. CDR1 and CDR2 from the germline V gene are MNHEY and SVGAGI. CDR3 DNA sequence: TGTGCCAGCAGTTACTGCCCGGAGGGGAAGTACTTC. Translation gives CASSYCPEGKYF.

This clonotype was seen a few times. The chain carries TRBV7-2 and TRBJ2-7; TRBD2 matches 8 bases. The germline V gene encodes CDR1 SGHTA and CDR2 FQGNSA. With V trimmed by 3 bases and J by 5 bases, 9 bases remained unmatched. The CDR3 extends over 15 amino acids. The CDR3 coding sequence is TGTGCCAGCAGCTTGGGAGGGGGACTAGTAAACGAGCAGTACTTC. It specifies CASSLGGGLVNEQYF.

The chain recombines TRBV10-3 with TRBJ2-1; D is unresolved. Trimming shortened V by 2 bases and J by 8 bases, and 10 bases separated the two germline ends. Germline CDR1 ENHRY, CDR2 SYGVKD. The CDR3 length is 13 residues. The CDR3 region has the DNA TGTGCCATCAGTGAGCAGAGAAGCGATGAGCAGTTCTTC. Protein sequence: CAISEQRSDEQFF.

V gene TRBV10-1 combines with J gene TRBJ2-2; no clear D gene. The CDR3 length is 13 residues. Per the germline V gene, CDR1 is WNHNN and CDR2 is SYGVQD (reference sequence). The ends were cut back, 4 bases at V and 7 bases at J, with 10 bases in the middle. CDR3 sequence: CASSAPGVGELFF. CDR3 DNA: TGCGCCAGCAGTGCCCCAGGAGTCGGGGAGCTGTTTTTT.

The chain employs TRBV6-5 and TRBJ2-2, with D perhaps matching TRBD1 or TRBD2 (5 bases each). CDR1 and CDR2 (germline): MNHEY, SVGAGI. V was clipped by 6 bases and J by 0 bases, with 14 bases between them. This CDR3 is built from 16 residues. The CDR3 DNA sequence: TGTGCCAGCAGATATCTGGGACGGCCGAACACCGGGGAGCTGTTTTTT. Translation: CASRYLGRPNTGELFF.

This chain links TRBV29-1 with TRBJ2-1; 12 bases align to TRBD2. The CDR3 is 17 residues long. With 2 bases clipped from V and 5 bases from J, the junction kept 10 bases outside the gene matches. Germline lookup yields CDR1 SQVTM and CDR2 ANQGSEA. CDR3 in amino acids: CSVETRLAGAPDNEQFF. The CDR3 DNA reads as TGCAGCGTTGAAACCAGACTAGCGGGGGCGCCCGACAATGAGCAGTTCTTC.

This clonotype was seen repeatedly, ten times or more. Compared with germline, one end of the junction differs, possibly owing to a read error. The CDR3 spells CSARIPGPPCF. The CDR3 DNA reads as TGCAGTGCTAGGATACCTGGCCCGCCCTGCTTC. This chain connects TRBV20-1 to TRBJ1-2; D ambiguous. Germline loops: CDR1 DFQATT, CDR2 SNEGSKA (reference sequence). The CDR3 length is 11 residues.

Many counts were recorded for this clonotype. This chain joins TRBV6-1 and TRBJ2-3; TRBD1 might be the D (6 bases). V was shortened by 5 bases and J by 0 bases, with 12 bases between the two germline ends. CDR1 and CDR2 from the germline V gene are MNHNS and SASEGT. This CDR3 spans 15 amino acids. CDR3 sequence (DNA): TGTGCCAGCAGTAGGGGGAGCGGTAGCACAGATACGCAGTATTTT. Translating gives CASSRGSGSTDTQYF.

This clonotype was observed a handful of times. Here the CDR3 DNA reads TGTGCTAGTGGTCCGGGACAGGCTCCCCAAGAGACCCAGTACTTC. Protein: CASGPGQAPQETQYF. This chain connects TRBV12-5 to TRBJ2-5; 8 bases map to TRBD1. Germline CDR1 and CDR2: LGHNT and FRNRAP. The CDR3 runs to 15 residues. The trim removed 5 bases at V and 1 base at J, leaving 6 bases unmatched.

This clonotype was observed at least ten times. The chain joins TRBV12-3 or TRBV12-4 to TRBJ1-4; D is perhaps TRBD1 (5 bases). This CDR3 contains 16 residues. Deletions cut 2 bases from V and 6 bases from J, with 16 bases between. The CDR3, as DNA: TGTGCCAGCAGTTTAAAATACGGCAGGGAGGATGAAAAACTGTTTTTT. It translates to CASSLKYGREDEKLFF.

This clonotype was picked up many times. The rearrangement joins TRBV5-4 to TRBJ2-3; D is undetermined. Trimming cost V 3 bases and J 4 bases, with 6 bases left between them. From germline, CDR1 is SGHNT and CDR2 YYREEE (reference sequence). This CDR3 contains 12 residues. This chain's CDR3 is CASSSDADTQYF. CDR3 nucleotides: TGTGCCAGCAGCTCTGACGCAGATACGCAGTATTTT. The variable domain in full, with the rest retrieved from reference TRBV5-4 and TRBJ2-3, is ETGVTQSPTHLIKTRGQQVTLRCSSQSGHNTVSWYQQALGQGPQFIFQYYREEENGRGNFPPRFSGLQFPNYSSELNVNALELDDSALYLCASSSDADTQYFGPGTRLTVL.

This clonotype was observed at least ten times. DNA of the CDR3: TGTGCCACCAGGGGAGGACTGAGAATGAACACTGAAGCTTTCTTT. Protein product: CATRGGLRMNTEAFF. This chain joins TRBV24-1 and TRBJ1-1, with D unclear. Trimming removed 7 bases at V and 0 bases at J, with 14 bases between. This CDR3 contains 15 residues. Germline CDR1 reads KGHDR; CDR2 reads SFDVKD.